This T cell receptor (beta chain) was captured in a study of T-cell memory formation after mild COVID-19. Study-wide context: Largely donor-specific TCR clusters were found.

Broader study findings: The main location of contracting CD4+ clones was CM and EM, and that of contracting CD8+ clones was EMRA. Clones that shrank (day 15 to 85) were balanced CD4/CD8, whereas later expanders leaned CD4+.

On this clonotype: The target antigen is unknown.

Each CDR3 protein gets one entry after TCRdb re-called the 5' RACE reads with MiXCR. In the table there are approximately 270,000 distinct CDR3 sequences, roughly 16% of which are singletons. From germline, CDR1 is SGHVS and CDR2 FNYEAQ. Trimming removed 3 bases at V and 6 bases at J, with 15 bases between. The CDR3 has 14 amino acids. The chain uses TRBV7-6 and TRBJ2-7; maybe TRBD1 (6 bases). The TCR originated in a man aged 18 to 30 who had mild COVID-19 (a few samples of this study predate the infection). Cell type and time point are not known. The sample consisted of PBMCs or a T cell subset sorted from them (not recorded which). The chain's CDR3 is CASSLTGTRAEQYF. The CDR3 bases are TGTGCCAGCAGCTTGACCGGGACAAGAGCCGAGCAGTACTTC.